This T cell receptor (beta chain) was captured by sequencing in a study of a mutant IDH1 vaccine in newly diagnosed glioma. Study-level background: Vaccination began 4-6 weeks post radiotherapy alone, or with temozolomide cycles. Patients had received radiotherapy, temozolomide, or both previously, most receiving both.

This CDR3 comprises 16 residues. On this clone: The antigen remains unidentified.

Specified time point: week 47, end of study. All doses held 300 ug of mutant IDH1 20-mer peptide, with topical imiquimod. Here immunoSEQ multiplex PCR was the method, and the copy in TCRdb shows in-frame clones only, minus some. The data contain 45,000 to 55,000 clones, 65% to 85% of them singletons. J is TRBJ2-2 and V is TRBV12-1; the table's D call of TRBD1 was not tested on the DNA. TRBV12-1 is tagged as a pseudogene. The sequence was collected from a woman in her twenties or thirties with glioma. Some clones in this sample may be carry-over from other donors' samples. Sequences were derived from PBMCs, sampled from a glioma patient whose treatment included an IDH1 peptide vaccine. This CDR3 is CASSLKTAPDTGELFF. CDR3 sequence (DNA): TGTGCCAGCAGCCTCAAGACAGCCCCAGACACCGGGGAGCTGTTTTTT.